The entry below gives a single TCR beta chain sequence along with its context. Germline V gene lookup returns CDR1 LGHNT and CDR2 FRNRAP. The V segment lost 0 bases and the J segment 10 bases; nucleotides outside the gene matches: 9. The CDR3 contains 16 residues. The source of the sample is a study of blood T cell repertoires in COVID-19. Study at large: T cells, B-cell-depleted T cells, or PBMCs provided the cDNA or gDNA that served as material.

Sequenced by immunoSEQ multiplex PCR; TCRdb stores in-frame clones only, minus some. This table holds roughly 170,000 clones, 86% found once. The specimen sequenced was peripheral blood. This sequence joins TRBV12-5 and TRBJ2-1, with 10 bases matching TRBD2. The sequence came from a man in his 70s with active or convalescent COVID-19. The CDR3, as DNA: TGTGCTAGTGGTTTGGTACTAGCGGGATCCCTCGGAGAGCAGTTCTTC. This codes for CASGLVLAGSLGEQFF.